Reported below is one T cell receptor beta chain. V lost 3 bases, J lost 6 bases, and 5 bases stayed unmatched. There are 16 residues in the CDR3. Germline V gene lookup returns CDR1 SGHNT and CDR2 YYREEE (reference sequence). Profiled with immunoSEQ multiplex PCR; TCRdb holds only in-frame clones, not every one. The sample has over 75,000 clones, roughly 93% seen once. These data come from a study of cytomegalovirus exposure and HLA in healthy donors. Across the whole study: Both the 95 to 150 validation repertoires and the approximately 620 first-cohort repertoires used the same platform, as reported by a later analysis.

This receptor was obtained from a man between 25 and 39 years old in good health and CMV-seronegative. The chain uses TRBV5-4 and TRBJ2-2, with 13 bases fitting TRBD2. Sequenced: PBMCs. CDR3 loop: CASSSKLAGGSGELFF. In DNA, the CDR3 is TGTGCCAGCAGCTCAAAACTAGCGGGAGGGTCCGGGGAGCTGTTTTTT. Looking up the rest from reference TRBV5-4 and TRBJ2-2 gives the full variable domain: ETGVTQSPTHLIKTRGQQVTLRCSSQSGHNTVSWYQQALGQGPQFIFQYYREEENGRGNFPPRFSGLQFPNYSSELNVNALELDDSALYLCASSSKLAGGSGELFFGEGSRLTVL.